The T cell receptor (beta chain) described here comes from a study of technical replicates of blood from several donors. Sequencing used immunoSEQ multiplex PCR; TCRdb keeps in-frame clones, though not all of them. The sample consists of tens of thousands of clones, approximately 90% of them appearing once. This CDR3 has 14 residues. V shed 4 bases and J shed 5 bases, with 11 bases lying between them. The germline CDR1 and CDR2 sequences are SGHTA and FQGNSA. The chain is built from TRBV7-2 and TRBJ1-4; perhaps TRBD1 as D (6 bases). The sequence was collected from a human donor in good health. Some clones in this sample may be carry-over from other donors' samples. Sample: PBMCs. The CDR3 sequence: CASSSDRGNEKLFF. CDR3 DNA sequence: TGTGCCAGCAGCTCGGACAGAGGGAATGAAAAACTGTTTTTT. The full variable domain, with the rest looked up from reference TRBV7-2 and TRBJ1-4, is GAGVSQSPSNKVTEKGKDVELRCDPISGHTALYWYRQSLGQGLEFLIYFQGNSAPDKSGLPSDRFSAERTGGSVSTLTIQRTQQEDSAVYLCASSSDRGNEKLFFGSGTQLSVL.